The 22 T cell receptor beta chains below were found in one sample sequenced in a study of shared clonotypes between healthy human individuals. Profiling relied on immunoSEQ multiplex PCR, and the TCRdb table lists in-frame clones only, not all of them. The sample has 950,000 to 1,100,000 clones, 75% to 80% seen once. Sequenced sample: memory CD4+ T cells from PBMCs. The subset denotes: CD45RA-negative fraction. These receptors were taken from a young man in good health. Some clones in this sample may be carry-over from other donors' samples.

The chain has TRBV28 and TRBJ2-3, with 8 nucleotides matching TRBD1. V shed 7 bases and J 4 bases; nucleotides not matched to a gene: 4. Looked up from germline, CDR1 is MDHEN and CDR2 is SYDVKM. The CDR3 has 13 amino acids. The CDR3 DNA is TGTGCCAGCAATGCAGGGGGCTCAGATACGCAGTATTTT. This encodes CASNAGGSDTQYF.

The rearrangement links TRBV5-4 to TRBJ2-6; TRBD1 might be the D (5 bases). The germline V gene has CDR1 SGHNT and CDR2 YYREEE (reference sequence). Deletions cut 0 bases from V and 2 bases from J, with 9 bases between. This CDR3 region has 16 residues. CDR3 protein: CASSLGGATGANVLTF. CDR3 nucleotides: TGTGCCAGCAGCTTGGGGGGCGCGACTGGGGCCAACGTCCTGACTTTC.

This clone appeared once. The V gene is TRBV5-6, the J gene TRBJ2-6; tentatively, D is TRBD1 (6 bases). Trimming stripped 9 bases from V and 0 bases from J, with 13 bases between. CDR1 and CDR2 from the germline V gene are SGHDT and YYEEEE. This CDR3 spans 15 amino acids. The CDR3, as DNA: TGTGCCACGTACTCCAGGGGCTCTGGGGCCAACGTCCTGACTTTC. It codes for CATYSRGSGANVLTF. Based on the CDR3 plus reference TRBV5-6 and TRBJ2-6, the full variable domain is DAGVTQSPTHLIKTRGQQVTLRCSPKSGHDTVSWYQQALGQGPQFIFQYYEEEERQRGNFPDRFSGHQFPNYSSELNVNALLLGDSALYLCATYSRGSGANVLTFGAGSRLTVL.

This clone has a count of ten or more. This chain links TRBV5-1 with TRBJ2-1; TRBD2 aligns across 9 bases. Germline CDR1 reads SGHRS; CDR2 reads YFSETQ. V lost 0 bases, J lost 5 bases, and 3 bases stayed unmatched. The CDR3 is 15 amino acids. CDR3 bases: TGCGCCAGCAGCTTGGTGCTAGCGGGGAACAATGAGCAGTTCTTC. It specifies CASSLVLAGNNEQFF.

V gene TRBV20-1 combines with J gene TRBJ2-1, with D maybe TRBD2 (5 bases). Germline CDR1 and CDR2: DFQATT and SNEGSKA (reference sequence). This CDR3 region has 10 residues. V was pared by 5 bases and J by 10 bases, with 9 bases between. For the CDR3, the DNA is TGCAGTGCTGTAACTAGGGAGCAGTTCTTC. It is translated as CSAVTREQFF.

The chain carries TRBV18 and TRBJ1-5; no clear D. V lost 3 bases and J 3 bases, leaving 12 bases between the germline ends. There are 15 residues in the CDR3. Germline V gene data show CDR1 as KGHSH and CDR2 as LQKENI. CDR3 in amino acids: CASSPVQHANQPQHF. The CDR3 nucleotides read TGTGCCAGCTCACCCGTACAGCATGCCAATCAGCCCCAGCATTTT. The full variable domain, its missing parts supplied by reference TRBV18 and TRBJ1-5, is NAGVMQNPRHLVRRRGQEARLRCSPMKGHSHVYWYRQLPEEGLKFMVYLQKENIIDESGMPKERFSAEFPKEGPSILRIQQVVRGDSAAYFCASSPVQHANQPQHFGDGTRLSIL.

The chain uses TRBV4-2 and TRBJ2-4; D might be TRBD2 (5 bases). The CDR3 runs to 16 residues. Germline lookup yields CDR1 LGHNA and CDR2 YNFKEQ. Trimming stripped 0 bases from V and 0 bases from J, with 9 bases between. The CDR3 is CASSQDRERAKNIQYF. The CDR3 nucleotides read TGTGCCAGCAGCCAAGATAGGGAGCGAGCCAAAAACATTCAGTACTTC.

The chain joins TRBV30 to TRBJ2-5; D may be TRBD1 or TRBD2 (6 bases each). CDR3 size: 13 residues. Germline lookup yields CDR1 GTSNPN and CDR2 SVGIG (reference sequence). The V end lost 0 bases, the J end lost 7 bases, and 12 bases lay between the germline ends. Written as DNA, the CDR3 is TGTGCCTGGAGTGTACTGAGGGGGGCGACCCAGTACTTC. Protein sequence: CAWSVLRGATQYF.

J is TRBJ1-2 and V is TRBV5-5, with D unclear. The CDR3 spans 14 residues. V shed 0 bases and J shed 5 bases, with 11 bases lying between them. Germline lookup yields CDR1 SGHKS and CDR2 YYEKEE (reference sequence). Here the CDR3 reads CASSLGPTPYGYTF. CDR3 nucleotides: TGTGCCAGCAGCTTGGGCCCGACGCCTTATGGCTACACCTTC.

The chain has TRBV27 and TRBJ1-5; TRBD1 might be the D (5 bases). The germline V gene has CDR1 MNHEY and CDR2 SMNVEV (reference sequence). This CDR3 spans 15 amino acids. The V end was cut by 6 bases, the J end by 1 base, with 13 bases between. The chain's CDR3 is CASRRLGVSNQPQHF. In DNA form, the CDR3 reads TGTGCCAGCAGGCGACTGGGGGTAAGCAATCAGCCCCAGCATTTT.

This sequence joins TRBV7-3 and TRBJ2-5; D not certain. Germline lookup yields CDR1 SGHTA and CDR2 FQGTGA. This CDR3 spans 13 amino acids. With 2 bases removed from V and 5 bases from J, the gap between germline ends came to 9 bases. The CDR3 coding sequence is TGTGCCAGCAGCTTAGGCTTGAAGGAGACCCAGTACTTC. This encodes CASSLGLKETQYF.

The chain uses TRBV29-1 and TRBJ2-5; weak D call: TRBD2 (6 bases). CDR1 SQVTM and CDR2 ANQGSEA come from the germline V gene. V was trimmed by 3 bases and J by 2 bases, leaving 10 bases between them. The CDR3 consists of 13 residues. The CDR3 DNA reads TGCAGCGTTGACCGGGACTTACAAGAGACCCAGTACTTC. Protein sequence: CSVDRDLQETQYF.

The chain links TRBV11-2 to TRBJ2-5; TRBD2 aligns across 7 bases. Germline V gene data show CDR1 as SGHAT and CDR2 as FQNNGV. The CDR3 covers 16 residues. Losses at the gene ends were 7 bases for V and 2 bases for J; bases not matched to a gene: 13. The CDR3 DNA reads TGTGCCAGCACGGGGTTGAGGGGAGGGAGGCAAGAGACCCAGTACTTC. This encodes CASTGLRGGRQETQYF. The whole variable domain, filled in from reference TRBV11-2 and TRBJ2-5, reads EAGVAQSPRYKIIEKRQSVAFWCNPISGHATLYWYQQILGQGPKLLIQFQNNGVVDDSQLPKDRFSAERLKGVDSTLKIQPAKLEDSAVYLCASTGLRGGRQETQYFGPGTRLLVL.

This clone has just a few counts. The rearrangement joins TRBV6-5 to TRBJ1-3; possible D gene TRBD1, 6 bases. Germline lookup yields CDR1 MNHEY and CDR2 SVGAGI. This CDR3 is built from 14 residues. V gave up 4 bases and J gave up 8 bases, with 15 bases separating them. CDR3 in DNA: TGTGCCAGCAGTTCCGGACAGTATCGACACACCATATATTTT. Translated, it gives CASSSGQYRHTIYF.

This clone was found a few times. A read error is possible here, since a much larger clone lies one base away. The chain uses TRBV28 and TRBJ1-1; TRBD1 is a possible D gene (5 bases). Germline V gives CDR1 MDHEN, CDR2 SYDVKM. This CDR3 is 11 amino acids long. The CDR3 coding sequence is TGTGCCAGCGGTTTAGCGGGGGAGGGTTTCTTT. Translating it yields CASGLAGEGFF.

V gene TRBV5-8 combines with J gene TRBJ1-5; TRBD1 might be the D (5 bases). CDR1 and CDR2 from the germline V gene are SGHTS and YDEGEE. V lost 6 bases and J lost 5, with 21 bases in between. The CDR3 consists of 16 residues. The CDR3 nucleotides are TGTGCCAGCACCAAACGCTTCAGGGAGGTGGATCAGCCCCAGCATTTT. Protein product: CASTKRFREVDQPQHF.

This clone was observed many times. Other nucleotide sequences in the sample specify the same CDR3. V and J are TRBV30 and TRBJ1-2, with D possibly TRBD1 on 5 matching bases. The V end lost 0 bases, the J end lost 6 bases, and 8 bases lay between the germline ends. The germline gives CDR1 GTSNPN, CDR2 SVGIG (reference sequence). The CDR3 contains 12 residues. In nucleotides, the CDR3 is TGTGCCTGGAGTGTACAAGGGGATGGCTACACCTTC. Encoded protein: CAWSVQGDGYTF.

As to this clone: Other nucleotide sequences from this sample produce the same CDR3. The chain couples TRBV5-4 to TRBJ2-3; 11 positions match TRBD2. Unmatched junction bases numbered 1, after V lost 1 base and J lost 0 bases. The CDR3 sequence is 16 residues long. The V gene's germline CDR1 is SGHNT and CDR2 YYREEE (reference sequence). The CDR3 DNA reads as TGTGCCAGCAGCTTGAGACTAGCGGGAAGCACAGATACGCAGTATTTT. Its protein is CASSLRLAGSTDTQYF.

The chain employs TRBV11-3 and TRBJ2-2; D may be TRBD2 (6 bases). The germline gives CDR1 SGHNT, CDR2 YENEEA. Trimming stripped 6 bases from V and 6 bases from J, with 17 bases between. This CDR3 comprises 15 residues. The CDR3 region is CASSLRGKGPGELFF. Written as DNA, the CDR3 is TGTGCCAGCAGTCTCCGGGGGAAAGGTCCCGGGGAGCTGTTTTTT.

The rearrangement uses TRBV7-3 and TRBJ2-3; unclear D gene. V was trimmed by 1 base and J by 5 bases, leaving 7 bases between them. Looked up from germline, CDR1 is SGHTA and CDR2 is FQGTGA. This CDR3 is 13 amino acids long. The CDR3 region is CASSLNRLDTQYF. For the CDR3, the DNA is TGTGCCAGCAGCTTAAATAGGTTAGATACGCAGTATTTT.

This clone occurred once. The chain carries TRBV7-2 and TRBJ2-3; no definite D call. The germline V gene has CDR1 SGHTA and CDR2 FQGNSA. This CDR3 comprises 15 residues. The V gene lost 5 bases and the J gene lost 7 bases, with 19 bases spanning the gap. CDR3 in amino acids: CASSPTYTKQHTQYF. The CDR3 DNA reads TGTGCCAGCAGCCCAACATACACTAAGCAACATACGCAGTATTTT.

The rearrangement joins TRBV27 to TRBJ1-1, with D possibly matching TRBD1 (6 bases). CDR3 length: 16 residues. Germline CDR1 is MNHEY and CDR2 is SMNVEV (reference sequence). V lost 0 bases to trimming and J lost 0 bases, with 11 bases between them. In DNA, the CDR3 is TGTGCCAGCAGTTTATCGAATTGGGGGCTGAACACTGAAGCTTTCTTT. Amino acid sequence: CASSLSNWGLNTEAFF.